Sequencing of this T cell receptor beta chain was carried out in a study of low-dose radiotherapy and immunotherapy resistance in tumors. Turning to the study itself: Ipilimumab 1 mg/kg every six weeks, together with nivolumab 240 mg every two weeks, was given intravenously to patients.

Described time point: after trial treatment. The treatment was: LDRT plus nivolumab, ipilimumab, low-dose cyclophosphamide and aspirin (RACIN trial). Every donor's regimen consisted of nivolumab, ipilimumab, aspirin, low-dose cyclophosphamide and low-dose radiotherapy. This CDR3 region has 15 residues. V gave up 7 bases and J gave up 5 bases; unmatched junction bases: 8. Germline V gene lookup returns CDR1 MNHNS and CDR2 SASEGT. TRAV and TRBV primers primed cDNA for both TCRalpha and TCRbeta. PCR amplification of the TCRs was performed with Phusion for approximately 20 PCR cycles, and it relied on a constant-region primer together with a V-primer adapter. Each CDR3 protein gets one entry after TCRdb re-called the reads with MiXCR. The repertoire holds approximately 100,000 distinct CDR3 sequences, with around 20% as singletons. This clonotype was seen more than once but under ten times.

Sequencing used PBMCs, obtained after low-dose radiotherapy plus immunotherapy. The V call is TRBV6-1, the J call TRBJ2-5, with 12 positions matching TRBD2. The sequence was collected from a male donor with prostate cancer. The CDR3 DNA follows: TGTGCCAGCAATCCCCCGACTAGCGGGGGCGAGACCCAGTACTTC. It specifies CASNPPTSGGETQYF.